This T cell receptor (beta chain) emerged from a study of shared T cell receptors in the human thymus. Repertoires were generated with immunoSEQ multiplex PCR, while TCRdb's copy carries only in-frame clones and drops some. Of more than 550,000 clones in the sample, about 90% were seen once. J gave up 3 bases and V 4 bases, and 11 bases lay outside the gene matches. The CDR3 is 16 amino acids. Germline CDR1 is SGHKS and CDR2 is YYEKEE (reference sequence). These data were also filed under a second study, of human thymus T cells. In that study: Thymus tissue for the work was resected from patients undergoing corrective heart surgery.

Specimen: thymocytes. The source of this sequence is a boy under three years old with a congenital heart defect. The V call is TRBV5-5, the J call TRBJ2-7, with 9 positions matching TRBD1. The CDR3 loop is CASSTGQGPGNYEQYF. CDR3 sequence (DNA): TGTGCCAGCAGCACAGGACAGGGGCCGGGGAACTACGAGCAGTACTTC.